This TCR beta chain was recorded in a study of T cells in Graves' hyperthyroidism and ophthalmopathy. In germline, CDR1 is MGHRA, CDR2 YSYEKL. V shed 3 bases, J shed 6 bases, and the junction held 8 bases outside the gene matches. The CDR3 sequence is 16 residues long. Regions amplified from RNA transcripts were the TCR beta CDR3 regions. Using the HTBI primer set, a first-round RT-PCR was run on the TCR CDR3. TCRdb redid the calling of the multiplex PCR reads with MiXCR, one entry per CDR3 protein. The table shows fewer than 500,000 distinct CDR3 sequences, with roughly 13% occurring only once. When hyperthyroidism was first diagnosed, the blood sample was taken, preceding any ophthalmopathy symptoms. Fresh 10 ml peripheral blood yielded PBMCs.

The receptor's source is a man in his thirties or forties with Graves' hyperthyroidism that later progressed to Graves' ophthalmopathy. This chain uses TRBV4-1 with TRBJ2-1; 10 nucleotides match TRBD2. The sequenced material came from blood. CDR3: CASSHDSGGSFNEQFF. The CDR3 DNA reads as TGCGCCAGCAGCCACGATAGCGGGGGGAGTTTCAATGAGCAGTTCTTC.